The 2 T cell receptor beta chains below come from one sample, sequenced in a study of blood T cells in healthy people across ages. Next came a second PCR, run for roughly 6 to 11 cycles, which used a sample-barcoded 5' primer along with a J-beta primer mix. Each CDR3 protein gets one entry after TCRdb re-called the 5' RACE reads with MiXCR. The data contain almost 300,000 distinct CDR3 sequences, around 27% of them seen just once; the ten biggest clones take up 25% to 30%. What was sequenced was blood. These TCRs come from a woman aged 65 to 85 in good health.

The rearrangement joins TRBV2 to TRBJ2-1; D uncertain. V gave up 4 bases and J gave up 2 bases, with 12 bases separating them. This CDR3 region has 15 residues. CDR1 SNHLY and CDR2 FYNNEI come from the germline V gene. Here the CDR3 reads CASSVGNPAYNEQFF. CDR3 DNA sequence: TGTGCCAGCAGTGTAGGCAACCCCGCCTACAATGAGCAGTTCTTC. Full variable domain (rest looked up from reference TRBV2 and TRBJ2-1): EPEVTQTPSHQVTQMGQEVILRCVPISNHLYFYWYRQILGQKVEFLVSFYNNEISEKSEIFDDQFSVERPDGSNFTLKIRSTKLEDSAMYFCASSVGNPAYNEQFFGPGTRLTVL.

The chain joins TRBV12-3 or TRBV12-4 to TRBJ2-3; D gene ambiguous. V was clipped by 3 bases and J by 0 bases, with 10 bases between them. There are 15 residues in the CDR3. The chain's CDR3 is CASSFDGISTDTQYF. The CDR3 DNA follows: TGTGCCAGCAGTTTTGATGGGATAAGCACAGATACGCAGTATTTT.